This section outlines one T cell receptor beta chain sequence together with its context. The target antigen is unknown. The time point was: 2014-2015 season, pre-vaccination. Donors were community-dwelling with no influenza vaccine in the prior 6 months. The data derive from a study of follicular helper T cells after annual influenza vaccination. Study-wide background: Some donors were sampled over the 2013-2014, 2014-2015 and 2015-2016 vaccinations. General study findings and limits: Change in circulating plasmablasts correlated with ICOS+CD38+ cTfh clonality change. Day 7 ICOS+CD38+ clones were most often found later in ICOS-CD38- cTfh cells.

This CDR3 contains 17 residues. Germline CDR1 and CDR2: MGHDK and SYGVNS. With V trimmed by 1 base and J by 7 bases, 11 bases remained unmatched. Clones were read by immunoSEQ multiplex PCR, and TCRdb kept only the in-frame ones, dropping some. In the table there are some 13,000 clones, approximately 78% of which are singletons. The sequenced sample was CXCR5- memory CD4+ T cells sorted from blood, obtained on the day of influenza vaccination. The rearrangement joins TRBV25-1 to TRBJ2-2; TRBD1 matches at 8 bases. The clonotype originates from an adult who received the influenza vaccine. CDR3 amino acids: CASSESRRGRWYGELFF. The CDR3 bases are TGTGCCAGCAGTGAATCCCGCAGGGGGCGGTGGTACGGGGAGCTGTTTTTT.